One T cell receptor (beta chain) is described in this entry. This table comes from immunoSEQ multiplex PCR, and its TCRdb copy is limited to in-frame clones, with some not included. The profile shows approximately 110,000 clones, 75% to 90% of them singletons. This entry comes from a study of blood T cell repertoires in COVID-19. Study-level background: Both acute and convalescent COVID-19 samples were obtained from the United States, Italy and Spain.

CDR3 length: 15 amino acids. Trimming took 8 bases from V and 4 from J; bases not matched to a gene: 4. Germline CDR1 reads MNHEY; CDR2 reads SVGAGI. The chain combines TRBV6-5 with TRBJ2-3; 15 bases agree with TRBD2. This TCR came from a woman older than 75 with acute or convalescent COVID-19. Sequenced input: peripheral blood. CDR3 sequence: CASSGLAGGADTQYF. CDR3 in DNA: TGTGCCAGCTCTGGACTAGCGGGAGGGGCAGATACGCAGTATTTT.